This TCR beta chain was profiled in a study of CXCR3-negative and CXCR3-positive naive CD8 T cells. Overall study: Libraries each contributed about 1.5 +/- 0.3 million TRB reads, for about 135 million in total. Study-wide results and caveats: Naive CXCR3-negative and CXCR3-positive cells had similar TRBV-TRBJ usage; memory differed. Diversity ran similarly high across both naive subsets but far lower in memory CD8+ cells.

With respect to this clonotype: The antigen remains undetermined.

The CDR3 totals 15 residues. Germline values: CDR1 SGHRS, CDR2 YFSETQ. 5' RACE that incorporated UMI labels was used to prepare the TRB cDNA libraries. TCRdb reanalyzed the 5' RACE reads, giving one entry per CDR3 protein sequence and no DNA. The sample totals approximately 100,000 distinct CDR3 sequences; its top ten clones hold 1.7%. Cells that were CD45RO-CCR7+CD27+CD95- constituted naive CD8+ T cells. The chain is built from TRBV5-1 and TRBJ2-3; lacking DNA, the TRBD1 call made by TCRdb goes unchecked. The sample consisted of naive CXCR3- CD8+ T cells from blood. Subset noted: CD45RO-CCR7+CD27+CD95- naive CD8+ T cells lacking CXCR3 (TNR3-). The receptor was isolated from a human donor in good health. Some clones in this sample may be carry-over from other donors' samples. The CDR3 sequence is CASSLGQGGPDTQYF.